This T cell receptor (beta chain) was documented in a study of T cell responses to AZD1222 COVID-19 vaccine (dated by TCRdb to about 2021). About the investigation overall: Because spike-specific TCR depth and breadth did not differ between the two schedules, AZD1222 recipients who got a second dose at roughly 4 weeks were pooled with those who got a second dose at roughly 12 weeks. Trial participants were enrolled by age into subgroups of 18-55, 56-69 and 70-plus years, and about 150, 27 and 61 TCR-sequenced participants, respectively, were included in these subgroups. A total of 233 trial participants underwent TCR sequencing, of whom approximately 210 received two doses of AZD1222 and about 25 received two doses of the MenACWY control vaccine. Paper-wide results and their limitations: In the small 56-69-year group, the increase in depth fell short of significance, most likely because of low power. Participants were mostly white British, with more females than males. The authors suggested clonal diversity may have been underestimated. The vaccine-associated CD4 TCRs covered the entire spike protein, and the dominant responses fell in regions 160-218 and 743-854. Reportedly, almost half of the unique spike-specific TCRs recognized epitopes lying outside the regions that are mutated in the B.1.351 and B.1.1.7 variants. Conclusions about previously exposed vaccinees are limited because only a handful of AZD1222 recipients were SARS-CoV-2 seropositive at baseline. Because no samples from the day 14 peak response were available, repertoires could be characterized only after the peak T cell response. Spike-specific TCR breadth and depth rose significantly after two AZD1222 doses compared with day 0 and with MenACWY recipients.

Sequences SGHVS (CDR1) and FNYEAQ (CDR2) are obtained from the germline V gene. From the cysteine up to the phenylalanine, the CDR3 has a length of 15 residues. Here the CDR3 DNA is all that survives: 45 bases in frame from base 1. V lost 4 bases and J lost 1 base; the stretch between them is 11 bases long. The CDR3 regions of human TCRbeta chains were subjected to immunosequencing. Per the source publication's procedure: Repertoire TCRs were checked for matches against a reference library of SARS-CoV-2-specific TCRs that had been generated using the MIRA antigen-specificity platform. Breadth was defined as the fraction of unique TCRs that were SARS-CoV-2-associated. Depth was defined as the fraction of total T cells that were SARS-CoV-2-associated. Using the MIRA data, each spike-specific TCR was assigned both to the spike region to which the TCR was reactive and to a CD4 or CD8 class. Log10-transformed breadth and depth values were compared by one-way ANOVA with Sidak's multiple comparisons tests. Imported from immuneACCESS, the table was reduced by TCRdb to in-frame sequences with V and J called. These copies leave out some clones; in studies compared against another copy, an unresolved V gene accounts for under half, and the cause of the remainder is not known. V, J and clone size are those of that table, while D and trimming were read from the DNA. This sample gives about 67,000 clones in total; under 90% of them show up just once. The ten top clones hold about 20% of the sample.

Regarding this clone: There is no known antigen for this receptor. Nothing much larger sits one base from this clone, and base qualities are not available.

In light of the paper, this sample's time point label describes: baseline before first vaccination. The vaccinee samples were drawn from two UK trials, COV001 and COV002, one of which was a single-blind randomized controlled phase 2/3 trial testing AZD1222 (ChAdOx1 nCoV-19) in healthy adults. Trial participant PBMC samples were collected at day 0 and day 28 after the second dose for TCRbeta chain sequencing. This specimen consisted of peripheral blood, obtained on day 0 of AZD1222 vaccination. This clonotype was sampled from an adult in good health. This chain is built from TRBV7-6 and TRBJ1-5; no D gene call is confident. The CDR3 region reads CASSSSRGSNQPQHF. The bases are TGTGCCAGCAGCTCTTCTAGAGGCAGCAATCAGCCCCAGCATTTT.